This paragraph covers one T cell receptor beta chain sequence. No antigen is known for it. Relative to the germline gene, one junction end is altered; a read error may explain this. This entry comes from a study of post-analysis software for immune sequencing data. Notes on the study in general: TRBV5-6, TRBV5-1 and TRBV20-1 were among roughly five TRBV segments more frequent in patients than controls. Analysis by F measure revealed that same-batch samples clustered strongly together. Normalized Chao1 diversity in multiple sclerosis patients fell significantly below that of controls.

The CDR3 runs 17 residues. Unique molecular identifiers tagged the TCR beta cDNA libraries. Each batch of roughly 0.9 to 11 million T cells produced 450,000 to 500,000 cDNA molecules. TCRdb used MiXCR to reprocess the PCR reads, holding one entry per CDR3 protein. Of roughly 180,000 distinct CDR3 sequences in the sample, 30% are singletons; the top ten hold about 1.6%. The TCR originated in a girl aged 10-17 years with multiple sclerosis. This chain joins TRBV12-3 or TRBV12-4 and TRBJ2-3, with D perhaps given as TRBD1 or TRBD2 (6 bases each). The specimen was blood. The CDR3 sequence is CASSPDRRGASTDAQYF. The CDR3 DNA follows: TGTGCCAGCAGCCCCGACCGAAGGGGGGCGAGCACAGATGCGCAGTATTTT.